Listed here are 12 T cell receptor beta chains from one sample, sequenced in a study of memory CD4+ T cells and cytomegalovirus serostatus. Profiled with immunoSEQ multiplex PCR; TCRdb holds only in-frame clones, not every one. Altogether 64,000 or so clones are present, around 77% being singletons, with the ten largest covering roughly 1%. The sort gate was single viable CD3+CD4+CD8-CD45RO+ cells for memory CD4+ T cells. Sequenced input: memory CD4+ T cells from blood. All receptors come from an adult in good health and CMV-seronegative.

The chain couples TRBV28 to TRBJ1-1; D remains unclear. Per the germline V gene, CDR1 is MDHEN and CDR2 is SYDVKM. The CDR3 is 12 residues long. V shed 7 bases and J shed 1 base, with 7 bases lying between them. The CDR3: CASINSNTEAFF. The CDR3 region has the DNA TGTGCCAGCATTAATTCGAACACTGAAGCTTTCTTT.

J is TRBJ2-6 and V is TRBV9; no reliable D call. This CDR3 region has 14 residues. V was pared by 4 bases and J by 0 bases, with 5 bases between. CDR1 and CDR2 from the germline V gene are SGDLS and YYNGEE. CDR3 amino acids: CASSPRSGANVLTF. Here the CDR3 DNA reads TGTGCCAGCAGCCCCCGCTCTGGGGCCAACGTCCTGACTTTC.

The DNA of the CDR3 is TGTGCCAGCAGCGCCGGACAGACGTACCAAGAGACCCAGTACTTC. This sequence encodes CASSAGQTYQETQYF. This chain joins TRBV7-3 and TRBJ2-5; the D gene is possibly TRBD1 (6 bases). Germline loops: CDR1 SGHTA, CDR2 FQGTGA. This CDR3 comprises 15 residues. V lost 5 bases, J lost 0 bases, and 13 bases lay in between.

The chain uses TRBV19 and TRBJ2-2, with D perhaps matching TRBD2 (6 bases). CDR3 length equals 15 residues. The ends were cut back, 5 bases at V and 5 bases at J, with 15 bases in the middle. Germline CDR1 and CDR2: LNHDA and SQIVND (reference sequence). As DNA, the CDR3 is TGTGCCAGTAGTCCCCCGGGACTCCCGACCGGGGAGCTGTTTTTT. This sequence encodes CASSPPGLPTGELFF.

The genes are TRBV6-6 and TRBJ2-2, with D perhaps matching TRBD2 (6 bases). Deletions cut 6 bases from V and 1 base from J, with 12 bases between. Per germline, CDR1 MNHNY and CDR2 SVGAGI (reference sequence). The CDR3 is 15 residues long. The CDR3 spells CASSPRDWNTGELFF. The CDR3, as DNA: TGTGCCAGCAGCCCCCGGGACTGGAACACCGGGGAGCTGTTTTTT.

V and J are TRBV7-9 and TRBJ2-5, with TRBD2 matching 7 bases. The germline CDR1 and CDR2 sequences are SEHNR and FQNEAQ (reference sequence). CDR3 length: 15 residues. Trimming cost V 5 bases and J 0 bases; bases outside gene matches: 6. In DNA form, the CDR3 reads TGTGCCAGCAGCCCACTCGGGGGGAACCAAGAGACCCAGTACTTC. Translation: CASSPLGGNQETQYF.

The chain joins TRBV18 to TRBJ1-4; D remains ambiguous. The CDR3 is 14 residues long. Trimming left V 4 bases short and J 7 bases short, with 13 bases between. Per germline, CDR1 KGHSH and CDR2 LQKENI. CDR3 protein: CASSRADASEKLFF. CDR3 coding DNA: TGTGCCAGCTCACGGGCGGACGCCAGTGAAAAACTGTTTTTT.

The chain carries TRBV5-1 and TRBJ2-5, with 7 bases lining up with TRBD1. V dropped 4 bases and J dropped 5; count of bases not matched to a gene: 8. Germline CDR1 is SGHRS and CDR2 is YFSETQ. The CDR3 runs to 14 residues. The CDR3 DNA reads TGCGCCAGCAGCCCTATGACAGGGAAGGAGACCCAGTACTTC. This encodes CASSPMTGKETQYF.

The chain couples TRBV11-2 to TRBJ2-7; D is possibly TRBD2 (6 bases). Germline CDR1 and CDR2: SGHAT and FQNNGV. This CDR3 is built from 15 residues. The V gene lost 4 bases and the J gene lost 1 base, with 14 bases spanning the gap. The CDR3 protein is CASSSFNSGSYEQYF. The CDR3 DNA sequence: TGTGCCAGCAGCTCGTTCAATAGCGGATCCTACGAGCAGTACTTC.

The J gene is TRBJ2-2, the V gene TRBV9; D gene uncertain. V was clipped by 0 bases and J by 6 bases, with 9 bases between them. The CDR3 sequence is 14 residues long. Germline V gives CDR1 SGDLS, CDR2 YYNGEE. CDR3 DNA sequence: TGTGCCAGCAGCGTAGCTCCCAAGTCCGGGGAGCTGTTTTTT. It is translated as CASSVAPKSGELFF.

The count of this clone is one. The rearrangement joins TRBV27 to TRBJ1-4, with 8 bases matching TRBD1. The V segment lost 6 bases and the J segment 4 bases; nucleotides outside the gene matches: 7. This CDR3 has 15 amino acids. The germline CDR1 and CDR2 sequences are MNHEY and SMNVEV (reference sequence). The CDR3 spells CASSPQGAGNEKLFF. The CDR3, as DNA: TGTGCCAGCAGCCCCCAGGGGGCTGGTAATGAAAAACTGTTTTTT.

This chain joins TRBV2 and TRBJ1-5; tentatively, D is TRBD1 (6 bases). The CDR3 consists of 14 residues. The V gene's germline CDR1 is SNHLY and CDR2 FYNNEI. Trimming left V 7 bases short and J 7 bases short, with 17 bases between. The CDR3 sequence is CASNPGQSRQPQHF. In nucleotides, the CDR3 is TGTGCCAGCAACCCGGGACAATCACGGCAGCCCCAGCATTTT.